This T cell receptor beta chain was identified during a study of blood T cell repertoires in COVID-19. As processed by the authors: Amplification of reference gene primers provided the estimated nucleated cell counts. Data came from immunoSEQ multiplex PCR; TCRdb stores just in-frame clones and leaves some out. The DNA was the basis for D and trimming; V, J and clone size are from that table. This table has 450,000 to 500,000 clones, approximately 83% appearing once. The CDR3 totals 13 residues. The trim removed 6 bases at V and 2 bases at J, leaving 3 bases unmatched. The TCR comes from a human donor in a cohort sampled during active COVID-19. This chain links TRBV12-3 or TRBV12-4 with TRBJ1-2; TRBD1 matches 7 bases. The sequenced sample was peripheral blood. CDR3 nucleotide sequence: TGTGCCAGCAGCCAACAGGGGAACTATGGCTACACCTTC. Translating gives CASSQQGNYGYTF.